This T cell receptor (beta chain) was captured in a study of OX40 agonist ivuxolimab in advanced cancers. Study results and limitations: Nonresponders included some who also had low normalized T-cell clonal expansion. At doses 0.1 to 3.0 mg/kg, CD4+ and CD8+ clones expanded.

Anyone with autoimmune disease history or systemic immunosuppression was excluded. In the case of this clone: The antigen remains undetermined.

Trimming took 5 bases from V and 4 from J; bases not matched to a gene: 11. The V gene's germline CDR1 is SEHNR and CDR2 FQNEAQ (reference sequence). The CDR3 runs 18 residues. TCRdb keeps only in-frame clones here, not all; method: immunoSEQ multiplex PCR. The sample lists about 58,000 clones; 70% to 85% were seen once. The chain recombines TRBV7-9 with TRBJ2-7; the match to TRBD2 covers 16 bases. The clonotype was recovered from an adult with an advanced solid tumor such as melanoma, head and neck, liver or kidney cancer. This specimen was CD4+ or CD8+ T cells sorted from blood, taken in a trial of the OX40 agonist ivuxolimab. Here the CDR3 reads CASSNTGTSGRVEYEQYF. The CDR3 coding sequence is TGTGCCAGCAGCAATACCGGGACTAGCGGGAGGGTGGAGTACGAGCAGTACTTC.